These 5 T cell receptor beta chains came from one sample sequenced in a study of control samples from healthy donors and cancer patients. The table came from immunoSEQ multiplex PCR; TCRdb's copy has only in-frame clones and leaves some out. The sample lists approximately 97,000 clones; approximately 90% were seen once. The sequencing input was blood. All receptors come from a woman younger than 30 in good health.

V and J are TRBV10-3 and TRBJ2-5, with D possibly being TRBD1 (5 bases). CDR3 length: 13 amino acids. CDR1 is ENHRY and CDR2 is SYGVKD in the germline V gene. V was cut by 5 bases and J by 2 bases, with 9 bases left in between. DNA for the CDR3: TGTGCCATCAGTTTGACAGTTCAAGAGACCCAGTACTTC. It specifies CAISLTVQETQYF.

CDR3 in DNA: TGTGCCAGCAGCTTGGATGGCAGAAACTATAACTATGGCTACACCTTC. Its protein product is CASSLDGRNYNYGYTF. The J gene is TRBJ1-2, the V gene TRBV5-5; no reliable D call. V was clipped by 0 bases and J by 1 base, with 13 bases between them. CDR1 and CDR2 from the germline V gene are SGHKS and YYEKEE (reference sequence). This CDR3 has 16 residues.

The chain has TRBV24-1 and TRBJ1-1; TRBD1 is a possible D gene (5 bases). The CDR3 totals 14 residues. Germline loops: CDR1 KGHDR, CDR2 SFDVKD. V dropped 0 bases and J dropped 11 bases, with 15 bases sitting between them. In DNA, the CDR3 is TGTGCCACCAGTGATTTGGTCCGGGGCTCCGGGGCTTTCTTT. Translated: CATSDLVRGSGAFF.

In DNA, the CDR3 is TGTGCCAGCAGTTACTCCGGGAGCACAGATACGCAGTATTTT. Translated: CASSYSGSTDTQYF. The V and J genes are TRBV6-5 and TRBJ2-3; D is unclear. Germline CDR1 MNHEY, CDR2 SVGAGI. The CDR3 has 14 residues. V was clipped by 0 bases and J by 0 bases, with 4 bases between them.

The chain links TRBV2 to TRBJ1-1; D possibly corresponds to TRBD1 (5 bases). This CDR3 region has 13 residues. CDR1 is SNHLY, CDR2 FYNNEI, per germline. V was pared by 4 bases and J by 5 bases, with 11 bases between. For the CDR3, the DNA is TGTGCCAGCAGTGTTGAGGGGAGTACTGAAGCTTTCTTT. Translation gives CASSVEGSTEAFF.